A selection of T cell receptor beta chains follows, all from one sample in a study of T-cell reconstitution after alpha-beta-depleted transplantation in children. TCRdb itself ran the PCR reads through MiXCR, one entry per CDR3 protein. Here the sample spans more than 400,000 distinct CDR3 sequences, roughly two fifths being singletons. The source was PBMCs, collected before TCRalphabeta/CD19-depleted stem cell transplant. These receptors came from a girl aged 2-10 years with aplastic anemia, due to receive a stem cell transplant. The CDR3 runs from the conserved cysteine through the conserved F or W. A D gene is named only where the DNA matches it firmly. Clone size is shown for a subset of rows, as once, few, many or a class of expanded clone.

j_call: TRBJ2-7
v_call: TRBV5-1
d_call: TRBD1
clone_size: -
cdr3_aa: CASSSDRGFFEQYF
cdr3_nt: TGCGCCAGCAGCTCGGACAGGGGGTTTTTCGAGCAGTACTTC

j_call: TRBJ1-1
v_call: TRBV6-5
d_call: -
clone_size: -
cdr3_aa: CASSYVGGGNTEAFF
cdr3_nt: TGTGCCAGCAGTTACGTGGGGGGCGGGAACACTGAAGCTTTCTTT

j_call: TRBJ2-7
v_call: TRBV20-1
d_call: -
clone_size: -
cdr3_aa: CSASVRSRPEQYF
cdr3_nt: TGCAGTGCTAGTGTGCGGTCTCGACCCGAGCAGTACTTC

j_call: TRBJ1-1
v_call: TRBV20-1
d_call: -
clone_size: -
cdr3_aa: CSARDPNTEAFF
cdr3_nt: TGCAGTGCTAGAGATCCCAACACTGAAGCTTTCTTT

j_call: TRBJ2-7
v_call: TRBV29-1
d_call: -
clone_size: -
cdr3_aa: CSVVVSASYEQYF
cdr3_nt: TGCAGCGTTGTTGTTAGCGCGTCCTACGAGCAGTACTTC

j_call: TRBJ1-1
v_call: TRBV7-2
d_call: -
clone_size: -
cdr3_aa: CASSRGRGTRTEAFF
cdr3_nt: TGTGCCAGCAGCCGAGGGAGGGGCACCAGAACTGAAGCTTTCTTT

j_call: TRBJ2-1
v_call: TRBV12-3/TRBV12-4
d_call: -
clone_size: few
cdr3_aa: CASSFGHFNEQFF
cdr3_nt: TGTGCCAGCAGTTTTGGGCATTTCAATGAGCAGTTCTTC

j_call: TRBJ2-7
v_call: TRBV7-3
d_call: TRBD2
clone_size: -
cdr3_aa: CASSRLAGMPTYEQYF
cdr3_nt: TGTGCCAGCAGTCGACTAGCGGGCATGCCAACCTACGAGCAGTACTTC

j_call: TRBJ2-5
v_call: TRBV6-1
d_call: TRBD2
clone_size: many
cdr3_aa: CASSQHPAGGLRETQYF
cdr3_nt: TGTGCCAGCAGCCAACACCCGGCGGGAGGTCTTCGAGAGACCCAGTACTTC

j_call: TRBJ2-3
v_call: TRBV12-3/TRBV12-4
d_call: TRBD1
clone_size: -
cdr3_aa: CASSFLNRGHTDTQYF
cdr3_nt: TGTGCCAGCAGTTTCTTGAACAGGGGCCACACAGATACGCAGTATTTT

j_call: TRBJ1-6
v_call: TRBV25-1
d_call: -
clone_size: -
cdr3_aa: CASSEYGGPHNSPLHF
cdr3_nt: TGTGCCAGCAGTGAATATGGCGGTCCCCATAATTCACCCCTCCACTTT

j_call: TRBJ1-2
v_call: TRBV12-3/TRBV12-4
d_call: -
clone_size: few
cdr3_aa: CASSSGDGYGYTF
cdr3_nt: TGTGCCAGCAGTTCAGGGGATGGCTATGGCTACACCTTC

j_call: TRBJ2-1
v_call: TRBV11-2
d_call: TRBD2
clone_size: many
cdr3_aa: CASSFPGLAGVRNEQFF
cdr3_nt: TGTGCCAGCAGTTTCCCGGGACTAGCGGGAGTGCGGAATGAGCAGTTCTTC

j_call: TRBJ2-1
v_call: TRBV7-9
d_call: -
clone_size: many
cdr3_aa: CASSSTARLDNEQFF
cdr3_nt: TGTGCCAGCAGCTCAACCGCTAGACTCGACAATGAGCAGTTCTTC

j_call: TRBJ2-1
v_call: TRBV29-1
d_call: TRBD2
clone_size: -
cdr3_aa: CSVEGVGLAGVSYNEQFF
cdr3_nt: TGCAGCGTTGAAGGAGTCGGACTAGCGGGAGTATCCTACAATGAGCAGTTCTTC

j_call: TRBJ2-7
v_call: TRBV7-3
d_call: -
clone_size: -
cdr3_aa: CASSLRSDYEQYF
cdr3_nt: TGTGCCAGCAGCCTTCGCTCGGATTACGAGCAGTACTTC

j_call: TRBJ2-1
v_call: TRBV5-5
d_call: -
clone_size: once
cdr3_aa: CASSNQRSSYNEQFF
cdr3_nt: TGTGCCAGCAGCAACCAGCGGAGCTCCTACAATGAGCAGTTCTTC

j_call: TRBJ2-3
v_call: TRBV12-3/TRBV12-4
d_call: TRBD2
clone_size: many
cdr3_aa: CASSSTSGGGTQYF
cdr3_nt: TGTGCCAGCAGTTCTACTAGCGGGGGGGGTACGCAGTATTTT

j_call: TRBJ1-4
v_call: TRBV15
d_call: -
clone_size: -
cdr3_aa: CATSRGEGGSEKLFF
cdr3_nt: TGTGCCACCAGCAGAGGCGAGGGGGGGAGTGAAAAACTGTTTTTT

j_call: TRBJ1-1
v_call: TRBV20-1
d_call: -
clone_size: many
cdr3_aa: CSARVRGVGTEAFF
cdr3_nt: TGCAGTGCTAGAGTCAGGGGAGTAGGCACTGAAGCTTTCTTT

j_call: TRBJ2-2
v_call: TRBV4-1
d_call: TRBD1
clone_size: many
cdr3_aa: CASSQLPGQSITGELFF
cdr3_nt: TGCGCCAGCAGCCAACTACCGGGACAGAGTATAACCGGGGAGCTGTTTTTT

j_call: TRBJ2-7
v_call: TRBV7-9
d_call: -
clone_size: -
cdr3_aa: CASSAQSQQYF
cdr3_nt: TGTGCCAGCAGCGCCCAAAGTCAGCAGTACTTC

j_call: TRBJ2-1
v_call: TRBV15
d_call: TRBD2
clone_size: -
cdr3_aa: CATSRDYPAGGYNEQFF
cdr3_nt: TGTGCCACCAGCAGAGATTACCCAGCGGGAGGATACAATGAGCAGTTCTTC

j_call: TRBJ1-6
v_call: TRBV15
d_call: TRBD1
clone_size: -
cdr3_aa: CATSRVGGQGPSPLHF
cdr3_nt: TGTGCCACCAGCAGAGTGGGGGGACAGGGACCTTCACCCCTCCACTTT

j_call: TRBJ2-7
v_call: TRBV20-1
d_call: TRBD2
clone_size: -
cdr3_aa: CSARVRLAGAHEQYF
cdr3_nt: TGCAGTGCTAGAGTGCGGCTAGCGGGAGCCCACGAGCAGTACTTC

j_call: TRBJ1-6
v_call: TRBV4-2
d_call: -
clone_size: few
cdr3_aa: CASSQDPNSPLHF
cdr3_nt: TGTGCCAGCAGCCAAGATCCTAATTCACCCCTCCACTTT

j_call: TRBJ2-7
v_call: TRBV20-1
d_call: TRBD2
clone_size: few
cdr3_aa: CSVLSPSGTYEQYF
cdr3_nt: TGCAGTGTCCTATCTCCTAGCGGGACTTACGAGCAGTACTTC

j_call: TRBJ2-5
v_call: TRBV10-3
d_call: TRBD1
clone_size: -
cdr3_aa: CASRLDRVETQYF
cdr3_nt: TGTGCCTCGCGCCTTGACAGGGTCGAGACCCAGTACTTC

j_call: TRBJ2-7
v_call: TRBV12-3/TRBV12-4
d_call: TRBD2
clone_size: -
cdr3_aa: CASSRRAGGLGEQYF
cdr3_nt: TGTGCCAGCAGCCGCCGGGCGGGAGGGCTCGGAGAGCAGTACTTC

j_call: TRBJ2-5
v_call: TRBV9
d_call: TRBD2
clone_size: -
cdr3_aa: CASSLKGLAGEETQYF
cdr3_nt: TGTGCCAGCAGCCTAAAAGGACTAGCGGGAGAGGAGACCCAGTACTTC

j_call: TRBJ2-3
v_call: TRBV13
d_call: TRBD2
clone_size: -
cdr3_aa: CASNPSGSLDTQYF
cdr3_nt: TGTGCCAGCAATCCTAGCGGGAGCTTGGATACGCAGTATTTT

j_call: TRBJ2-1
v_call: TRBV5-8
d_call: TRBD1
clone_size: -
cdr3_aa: CASSLVGQGADEQFF
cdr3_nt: TGTGCCAGCAGCTTGGTGGGACAGGGGGCTGATGAGCAGTTCTTC